Shown below are 6 T cell receptor beta chains from a single sample sequenced in a study of blood T cell repertoires in COVID-19. Generated by immunoSEQ multiplex PCR, the TCRdb table keeps only in-frame clones and is missing some. The data contain about 110,000 clones, 72% of them seen just once; the ten biggest clones take up roughly 7.5%. Source material: peripheral blood. These receptors all come from a woman aged 55-69 years with acute or convalescent COVID-19.

V usage is TRBV2 and J usage is TRBJ2-4; 9 positions match TRBD1. The J segment lost 0 bases and the V segment lost 6 bases, leaving 6 bases of the junction unmatched. The length of the CDR3 is 16 residues. Germline assignment: CDR1 SNHLY and CDR2 FYNNEI. CDR3 nucleotide sequence: TGTGCCAGCAGGATCGGACAGGGGATAGCCAAAAACATTCAGTACTTC. Residues: CASRIGQGIAKNIQYF.

This chain uses TRBV27 with TRBJ1-5, with D unclear. Germline CDR1 MNHEY, CDR2 SMNVEV (reference sequence). Trimming took off 6 bases at V and 2 bases at J, with 20 bases between the two ends. The CDR3 is 17 residues long. In nucleotides, the CDR3 is TGTGCCAGCAGGGCCGGGGAGGCAGACGCCGGCAATCAGCCCCAGCATTTT. Translating gives CASRAGEADAGNQPQHF.

This CDR3 reads CASELRGGTEAFF. Here the CDR3 DNA reads TGTGCCAGTGAGTTACGGGGAGGCACTGAAGCTTTCTTT. This rearrangement joins TRBV19 to TRBJ1-1; D call uncertain. Germline lookup yields CDR1 LNHDA and CDR2 SQIVND (reference sequence). V was clipped by 8 bases and J by 4 bases, with 14 bases between them. This CDR3 comprises 13 residues.

The rearrangement joins TRBV5-1 to TRBJ2-5; TRBD1 aligns across 7 bases. The CDR3 spans 15 residues. From germline, CDR1 is SGHRS and CDR2 YFSETQ. Losses at the gene ends were 3 bases for V and 4 bases for J; bases not matched to a gene: 9. Here the CDR3 DNA reads TGCGCCAGCAGCTCGATAACAGGGGTCGTAGAGACCCAGTACTTC. Residues: CASSSITGVVETQYF.

The chain has TRBV6-5 and TRBJ1-1; the D gene is possibly TRBD1 (5 bases). CDR1 MNHEY and CDR2 SVGAGI come from the germline V gene. The V end lost 8 bases, the J end lost 1 base, and 17 bases lay between the germline ends. The CDR3 is 15 amino acids. The DNA of the CDR3 is TGTGCCAGCTTATTACAGGTCTCATCGAACACTGAAGCTTTCTTT. It codes for CASLLQVSSNTEAFF.

This chain connects TRBV3-1 (or the pseudogene TRBV3-2) to TRBJ1-2, with TRBD1 identical over 7 bases. Losses at the gene ends were 2 bases for V and 6 bases for J; bases not matched to a gene: 12. This CDR3 is built from 16 residues. CDR1 is LGHDT and CDR2 is YNNKEL in the germline V gene (reference sequence). CDR3 sequence reads: CASSQIGTASPNGYTF. DNA for the CDR3: TGTGCCAGCAGCCAAATCGGGACAGCATCGCCCAATGGCTACACCTTC.